Presented here are 4 T cell receptor beta chains from one specimen sequenced in a study of blood T cell repertoires in COVID-19. Assay used: immunoSEQ multiplex PCR; TCRdb lists only in-frame clones, some missing. The sample yields 540,000 or so clones, about 89% seen once. Source material: peripheral blood. The receptors were sampled from a woman aged 45-60 years with COVID-19, enrolled during active disease.

This rearrangement joins TRBV21-1 to TRBJ2-2; the table's D call TRBD1 went unverified against the DNA. TRBV21-1 is a known pseudogene. This CDR3 comprises 17 residues. CDR3 sequence reads: CANRARRQGAAGGELFF. The CDR3 nucleotides are TGTGCCAACCGAGCCCGGCGACAGGGGGCGGCTGGCGGGGAGCTGTTTTTT.

A remark on this clone: Mismatch with germline at one junction end may stem from a read error. The chain employs TRBV3-1 (or the pseudogene TRBV3-2) and TRBJ2-7, with 13 positions matching TRBD2. The CDR3 length is 16 residues. CDR1 is LGHDT and CDR2 is YNNKEL in the germline V gene (reference sequence). The CDR3 DNA follows: TGTGCCAGCAGTCAAGGACTAGCGGGGGCTTTTGCCGAGCAGTACTTC. Translated, it gives CASSQGLAGAFAEQYF.

V is TRBV24-1 and J is TRBJ1-1; no clear D gene. There are 13 residues in the CDR3. V was cut by 5 bases and J by 7 bases, with 13 bases left in between. CDR1 is KGHDR and CDR2 is SFDVKD in the germline V gene. Here the CDR3 DNA reads TGTGCCACCAGTGCCCCCGGGGAGGGTGAAGCTTTCTTT. This gives the protein CATSAPGEGEAFF.

The rearrangement links TRBV30 to TRBJ2-1, with 11 nucleotides matching TRBD2. Germline V gene lookup returns CDR1 GTSNPN and CDR2 SVGIG (reference sequence). CDR3 length: 16 residues. Germline trimming cut 2 bases from V and 3 bases from J; bases unmatched to any gene: 6. CDR3 DNA: TGTGCCTGGAGTCACATCGGACTAGCGGGCTACAATGAGCAGTTCTTC. This encodes CAWSHIGLAGYNEQFF.